What follows are 21 T cell receptor beta chains derived from one specimen sequenced in a study of blood T cell repertoires in COVID-19. Assay: immunoSEQ multiplex PCR; the TCRdb copy retains only in-frame clones and omits some. The data show around 170,000 clones, with 80% seen just once and 6% to 7.5% held by the top ten. Sequenced: peripheral blood. Source of these receptors: a man in his 70s with active or convalescent COVID-19.

J is TRBJ2-5 and V is TRBV7-2; D is perhaps TRBD2 (5 bases). The CDR3 is 13 residues long. V was shortened by 4 bases and J by 4 bases, with 10 bases between the two germline ends. Germline loops: CDR1 SGHTA, CDR2 FQGNSA. CDR3 sequence reads: CASSSQSGETQYF. The DNA of the CDR3 is TGTGCCAGCAGCTCCCAAAGCGGAGAGACCCAGTACTTC.

The chain uses TRBV6-2 or TRBV6-3 and TRBJ2-3; 7 bases line up with TRBD2. The CDR3 is made up of 17 amino acids. V shed 2 bases, J shed 1 base, and the junction held 9 bases outside the gene matches. Germline loops: CDR1 MNHEY, CDR2 SVGEGT. CDR3: CASSYDIGLAGTDTQYF. The CDR3 DNA sequence: TGTGCCAGCAGTTACGACATAGGGCTAGCGGGCACAGATACGCAGTATTTT.

The chain employs TRBV7-2 and TRBJ2-5; a weak D match, TRBD2 (6 bases). Germline V lookup: CDR1 SGHTA, CDR2 FQGNSA. The CDR3 covers 14 residues. V lost 6 bases and J 5 bases, leaving 16 bases between the germline ends. The CDR3 is CASREWEDVETQYF. The CDR3 DNA sequence: TGTGCCAGCAGGGAATGGGAGGACGTTGAGACCCAGTACTTC.

This clone appeared a few times. The chain couples TRBV24-1 to TRBJ2-2; 8 bases agree with TRBD1. Germline V CDR1 and CDR2: KGHDR, SFDVKD. The junction had 10 bases not matched to a gene; V was cut back by 10 bases and J by 7 bases. This CDR3 has 14 residues. The chain's CDR3 is CATSAGTGGGELFF. The CDR3 DNA is TGTGCCACTTCTGCCGGGACAGGAGGCGGGGAGCTGTTTTTT.

The rearrangement uses TRBV7-2 and TRBJ1-6, with 8 bases fitting TRBD1. Germline trimming cut 6 bases from V and 8 bases from J; bases unmatched to any gene: 3. The CDR3 contains 13 residues. CDR1 SGHTA and CDR2 FQGNSA come from the germline V gene. CDR3 loop: CASSSDRDSPLHF. For the CDR3, the DNA is TGTGCCAGCAGTTCGGACAGGGATTCACCCCTCCACTTT.

The chain is built from TRBV5-4 and TRBJ2-3; 10 bases align to TRBD2. CDR3 length: 15 residues. With V trimmed by 4 bases and J by 4 bases, 6 bases remained unmatched. CDR1 and CDR2 from the germline V gene are SGHNT and YYREEE (reference sequence). The chain's CDR3 is CASSLAGAPADTQYF. The CDR3 region has the DNA TGTGCCAGCAGCCTAGCGGGGGCCCCCGCAGATACGCAGTATTTT.

The genes are TRBV5-1 and TRBJ2-1, with D perhaps matching TRBD1 (6 bases). The ends were cut back, 4 bases at V and 8 bases at J, with 16 bases in the middle. This CDR3 comprises 14 residues. Germline V gives CDR1 SGHRS, CDR2 YFSETQ. The CDR3 region is CASSGGRGEYEQFF. CDR3 nucleotides: TGCGCCAGCAGCGGGGGCCGCGGCGAGTATGAGCAGTTCTTC.

The chain is built from TRBV5-1 and TRBJ1-1; weak D call: TRBD1 (6 bases). The length of the CDR3 is 15 residues. Trimming removed 4 bases at V and 4 bases at J, with 17 bases between. Germline V lookup: CDR1 SGHRS, CDR2 YFSETQ. The CDR3 is CASSPAGDGATEAFF. The CDR3 region has the DNA TGCGCCAGCAGCCCCGCAGGGGACGGTGCCACTGAAGCTTTCTTT.

This chain uses TRBV5-4 with TRBJ2-2, with 9 bases matching TRBD1. The germline V gene has CDR1 SGHNT and CDR2 YYREEE (reference sequence). This CDR3 is built from 16 residues. V was pared by 7 bases and J by 2 bases, with 9 bases of the junction left unmatched. The CDR3 loop reads CASRPGTGSNTGELFF. Written as DNA, the CDR3 is TGTGCCAGCCGCCCCGGGACAGGGAGTAACACCGGGGAGCTGTTTTTT.

The chain links TRBV7-2 to TRBJ1-6; TRBD1 is a possible D gene (5 bases). The length of the CDR3 is 15 residues. Deletions cut 3 bases from V and 4 bases from J, with 10 bases between. Germline-derived CDR1 and CDR2 are SGHTA and FQGNSA. The CDR3 sequence: CASSFTQGYNSPLHF. CDR3 sequence (DNA): TGTGCCAGCAGCTTCACCCAGGGATATAATTCACCCCTCCACTTT.

V gene TRBV18 combines with J gene TRBJ1-4; maybe TRBD1 (5 bases). Per germline, CDR1 KGHSH and CDR2 LQKENI. There are 13 residues in the CDR3. The V and J ends lost 3 bases and 8 bases respectively, with 10 bases between them. Here the CDR3 DNA reads TGTGCCAGCTCACCCAGGGCGGGGGAAAAACTGTTTTTT. It translates to CASSPRAGEKLFF.

V is TRBV2 and J is TRBJ1-2, with 8 bases identical to TRBD1. Germline V lookup: CDR1 SNHLY, CDR2 FYNNEI. The CDR3 runs to 14 residues. V gave up 6 bases and J gave up 2 bases; unmatched junction bases: 5. The CDR3 loop is CASRVNRGNYGYTF. Written as DNA, the CDR3 is TGTGCCAGCAGGGTTAACAGGGGGAACTATGGCTACACCTTC.

V usage is TRBV7-2 and J usage is TRBJ1-4, with a possible D match to TRBD1 (6 bases). The CDR3 covers 14 residues. Germline lookup yields CDR1 SGHTA and CDR2 FQGNSA. V lost 5 bases and J 2 bases, leaving 9 bases between the germline ends. CDR3 residues: CASSPTGTNEKLFF. CDR3 DNA sequence: TGTGCCAGCAGCCCCACAGGGACTAATGAAAAACTGTTTTTT.

The chain joins TRBV20-1 to TRBJ2-1, with D possibly matching TRBD2 (5 bases). The germline V gene encodes CDR1 DFQATT and CDR2 SNEGSKA (reference sequence). The CDR3 sequence is 11 residues long. Between the trimmed V and J ends, which lost 5 bases and 9 bases, there was a span of 11 bases. The CDR3 sequence: CSARRNGEQFF. DNA of the CDR3: TGCAGTGCTCGGAGGAATGGTGAGCAGTTCTTC.

This clone was detected only a few times. The gene calls are TRBV30 and TRBJ1-5; D is possibly TRBD1 (5 bases). This CDR3 spans 11 amino acids. Trimming stripped 4 bases from V and 10 bases from J, with 11 bases between. From germline, CDR1 is GTSNPN and CDR2 SVGIG (reference sequence). CDR3 in amino acids: CAWKGAGPQHF. The CDR3, as DNA: TGTGCCTGGAAAGGGGCAGGTCCCCAGCATTTT.

The rearrangement uses TRBV19 and TRBJ2-7; TRBD1 matches 7 bases. The CDR3 is made up of 15 amino acids. V dropped 5 bases and J dropped 2; count of bases not matched to a gene: 9. Per the germline V gene, CDR1 is LNHDA and CDR2 is SQIVND (reference sequence). The CDR3 sequence is CASSGGTVKPYEQYF. CDR3 sequence (DNA): TGTGCCAGTAGTGGTGGGACAGTGAAGCCCTACGAGCAGTACTTC.

The CDR3 is CASSAGQGGYQPQHF. As DNA, the CDR3 is TGTGCCAGCAGCGCCGGACAGGGTGGCTATCAGCCCCAGCATTTT. The chain joins TRBV5-5 to TRBJ1-5; TRBD1 agrees at 8 bases. The CDR3 sequence is 15 residues long. Losses at the gene ends were 4 bases for V and 5 bases for J; bases not matched to a gene: 8. CDR1 SGHKS and CDR2 YYEKEE come from the germline V gene (reference sequence). Full variable domain (outside the CDR3, taken from reference TRBV5-5 and TRBJ1-5): DAGVTQSPTHLIKTRGQQVTLRCSPISGHKSVSWYQQVLGQGPQFIFQYYEKEERGRGNFPDRFSARQFPNYSSELNVNALLLGDSALYLCASSAGQGGYQPQHFGDGTRLSIL.

The chain has TRBV27 and TRBJ2-1; perhaps TRBD2 as D (6 bases). Trimming shortened V by 6 bases and J by 3 bases, and 12 bases separated the two germline ends. The germline V gene encodes CDR1 MNHEY and CDR2 SMNVEV (reference sequence). The CDR3 is 14 amino acids. CDR3: CASRVYGSYNEQFF. The CDR3 DNA reads TGTGCCAGCAGAGTATACGGGAGCTACAATGAGCAGTTCTTC.

The chain carries TRBV21-1 and TRBJ2-2; TRBD1 is the table's D call and was not checked against the DNA. TRBV21-1 is recorded as a pseudogene. The CDR3 is 16 amino acids. The CDR3 DNA is TGTGCCAGCAGCACCCCGGGACATTTGAACACCGGGGAGCTGTTTTTT. This sequence encodes CASSTPGHLNTGELFF.

This clone was counted a few times. The V and J genes are TRBV12-3 or TRBV12-4 and TRBJ1-1; D remains ambiguous. V was clipped by 2 bases and J by 5 bases, with 6 bases between them. The CDR3 runs 12 residues. The CDR3 nucleotides read TGTGCCAGCAGTTTAAGCCATACTGAAGCTTTCTTT. Protein sequence: CASSLSHTEAFF.

J is TRBJ2-4 and V is TRBV19; D might be TRBD1 (6 bases). V dropped 5 bases and J dropped 8 bases, with 16 bases sitting between them. The CDR3 contains 14 residues. Germline-derived CDR1 and CDR2 are LNHDA and SQIVND (reference sequence). CDR3 protein: CASSSQGDRDIQYF. The CDR3 coding sequence is TGTGCCAGTAGTTCACAGGGAGATAGGGACATTCAGTACTTC.